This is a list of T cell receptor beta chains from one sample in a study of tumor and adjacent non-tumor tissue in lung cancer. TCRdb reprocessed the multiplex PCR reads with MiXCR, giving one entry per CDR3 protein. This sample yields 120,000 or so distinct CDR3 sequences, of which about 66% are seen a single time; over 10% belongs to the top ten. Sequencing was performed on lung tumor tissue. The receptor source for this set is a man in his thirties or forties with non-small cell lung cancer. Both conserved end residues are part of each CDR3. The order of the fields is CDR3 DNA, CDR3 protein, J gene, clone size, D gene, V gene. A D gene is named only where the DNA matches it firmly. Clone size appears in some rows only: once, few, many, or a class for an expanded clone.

TGCGGCGCGGGCAACAATGAGCAGTTCTTC | CGAGNNEQFF | TRBJ2-1 | . | . | TRBV29-1
TGTGCCAGCTGGGAGAACAGGGCGAACACCGGGGAGCTGTTTTTT | CASWENRANTGELFF | TRBJ2-2 | few | . | TRBV28
TGTGCCAGCAGCCCCCGTGGACAGCCCCAACAGTTT | CASSPRGQPQQF | TRBJ1-5 | few | . | TRBV11-2
TGTGCCAGCAGGAGGGCCGGATCACCCCTCCACTTT | CASRRAGSPLHF | TRBJ1-6 | many | . | TRBV12-3/TRBV12-4
TGCGCCAGCAGCCACCTCCTGACTAGCGGGGGGGCTGATGAGCAGTTCTTC | CASSHLLTSGGADEQFF | TRBJ2-1 | . | TRBD2 | TRBV4-1
TGTGCCAGCAGCTTGGGACAGGGAAATATTGACCACTTT | CASSLGQGNIDHF | TRBJ1-6 | many | TRBD1 | TRBV5-6
TGTGCCAGTAGCTTAGAGGCGGAAGGGCAAGAGACCCAGTACTTC | CASSLEAEGQETQYF | TRBJ2-5 | few | . | TRBV11-3
TGCAGTGCTAGGAACGACAATGCAGCCTACGAGAAGTACTTC | CSARNDNAAYEKYF | TRBJ2-7 | . | . | TRBV20-1
TGTGCCAGCAGCCCAGGGGGCTTATCCTACGAGCAGTACTTC | CASSPGGLSYEQYF | TRBJ2-7 | . | TRBD1 | TRBV7-3
TGCGCCAGCAGCTGGGGGACTAGTGAGTCCGAGCGTGCGCAGTATTTT | CASSWGTSESERAQYF | TRBJ2-3 | . | TRBD2 | TRBV5-1
TGTGCCAGTAATCACGACCTAGCGGAAAACACCGGGGAGCTGTTTTTT | CASNHDLAENTGELFF | TRBJ2-2 | . | TRBD2 | TRBV6-6
TGTGCCAGCAGTTTGGGGTCTAGCCCTCACGAGCAGTACTTC | CASSLGSSPHEQYF | TRBJ2-7 | . | . | TRBV12-3/TRBV12-4
TGCGCCAGCAGCCAAGGGACAGGGGGCGCATATATGCAGTATTTT | CASSQGTGGAYMQYF | TRBJ2-3 | once | TRBD1 | TRBV4-3
TGTGCCAGCAGTTACTTCCCTGTAGGCTCCTACGAGCAGTACTTC | CASSYFPVGSYEQYF | TRBJ2-7 | . | . | TRBV6-5
TGTGCCAGCACTCCACAGGGTGCGGGGGCGGAGGGCTACACCTTC | CASTPQGAGAEGYTF | TRBJ1-2 | . | . | TRBV12-3/TRBV12-4
TGTGCCATCAATGAGTCAGGAGGGGTAAGCAATCAGCCCCAGCATTTT | CAINESGGVSNQPQHF | TRBJ1-5 | . | . | TRBV10-3
TGCGCCAGCAGCCAAGGGGGAGGGGGCAATCAGCCCCAGCATTTT | CASSQGGGGNQPQHF | TRBJ1-5 | few | . | TRBV4-1
TGTGCCAGCAGCAGACGGGGCGGGAACTATGGCTACACCTTC | CASSRRGGNYGYTF | TRBJ1-2 | . | . | TRBV7-8
TGCGCCAGCAGCCAAGAACTAGCGGGAGGACAAGAGACCCAGTACTTC | CASSQELAGGQETQYF | TRBJ2-5 | many | TRBD2 | TRBV4-1
TGCGCCAGCAGCTTATTCAGTCAGTCGAACACTGAAGCTTTCTTT | CASSLFSQSNTEAFF | TRBJ1-1 | many | . | TRBV5-1
TGCGCCAGCAGCCAAAGTTCGACTAGCGGGGGGCAGGAGACCCAGTACTTC | CASSQSSTSGGQETQYF | TRBJ2-5 | many | TRBD2 | TRBV4-1
TGCGCCAGCAGTGAGTCCGGGGGGGCTGGGACCACCGAAGCTTTCTTT | CASSESGGAGTTEAFF | TRBJ1-1 | . | . | TRBV10-2
TGTGCCAGCAGCTTAGTAGGACGGTATTCGAACACCGGGGAGCTGTTTTTT | CASSLVGRYSNTGELFF | TRBJ2-2 | many | . | TRBV7-8
TGCGCCAGCAGCCTCCGGGACTTCTGCGATCAGTACTTC | CASSLRDFCDQYF | TRBJ2-7 | . | . | TRBV4-1
TGTGCCAGCAGAGTAGGGGGCCACCACAATCAGCCCCAGCATTTT | CASRVGGHHNQPQHF | TRBJ1-5 | . | TRBD1 | TRBV6-5
TGTGCCAGCAGCTTAGCAATGATGGGGAACACTGAAGCTTTCTTT | CASSLAMMGNTEAFF | TRBJ1-1 | . | . | TRBV7-8
TGTTCCAATAGCCCGGGGGGTAGCCTTCAAGAGACCCAGTACTTC | CSNSPGGSLQETQYF | TRBJ2-5 | . | TRBD2 | TRBV11-3
TGTGCCAGCAGTTTAGGAACGATTAGCGGGAGGGCCGCGGATGAGCAGTTCTTC | CASSLGTISGRAADEQFF | TRBJ2-1 | few | TRBD2 | TRBV12-3/TRBV12-4
TGCAGTGCTAGTCCCGGTGGCACCGGGAAGCTGTTTTTT | CSASPGGTGKLFF | TRBJ2-2 | . | . | TRBV20-1
TGTGCCAGCATTATGACGGGTCATGGCTACACCTTC | CASIMTGHGYTF | TRBJ1-2 | . | . | TRBV12-3/TRBV12-4
TGTGCCAGCAGGAGGGGATTTACAGATACGCAGTATTTT | CASRRGFTDTQYF | TRBJ2-3 | many | . | TRBV4-2
TGTGCCAGCTCACCACGGACAGGGAACGAGCAGTACTTC | CASSPRTGNEQYF | TRBJ2-7 | few | TRBD1 | TRBV18
TGTGCCAGCAGCTTGTACGTACCTAGCACAGATACGCAGTATTTT | CASSLYVPSTDTQYF | TRBJ2-3 | many | . | TRBV5-6
TGTGCCATCAGCTTAGGGTTATGGGACAGTCCCTACTTC | CAISLGLWDSPYF | TRBJ2-7 | once | TRBD1 | TRBV7-9
TGCGCCATCAGCCCCATTGTACGTTCGCCCACTGAAGCTTTCTTT | CAISPIVRSPTEAFF | TRBJ1-1 | . | . | TRBV4-3
TGTGTCAGCAAAGAGGACAGATTGAACACTGAAGCTTTCTTT | CVSKEDRLNTEAFF | TRBJ1-1 | once | . | TRBV12-3/TRBV12-4
TGTCCCAGCAGCCCTCTGTGGACTAGCGGTTCAAATACGCGGTATTTT | CPSSPLWTSGSNTRYF | TRBJ2-3 | . | TRBD2 | TRBV11-2
TGTGCCAGCCAGCTGGGGGGGGGCGGAGATGAGCAGTTCTTC | CASQLGGGGDEQFF | TRBJ2-1 | . | . | TRBV6-5
TGTGCCAGCAGTTACGGGACAGGGGACCTCTACGAGCAGTACTTC | CASSYGTGDLYEQYF | TRBJ2-7 | many | TRBD1 | TRBV6-2/TRBV6-3
TGCAGTGCCAGGACTAGCGGGGGGGCGGAGTTCTTC | CSARTSGGAEFF | TRBJ2-1 | many | TRBD2 | TRBV20-1
TGTGCCAACAGAACGAAAGTAACTGGAAACACCATATATTTT | CANRTKVTGNTIYF | TRBJ1-3 | . | . | TRBV6-5
TGCAGCGTTGAAGGGGAAAGCCTCAATGAGCAGCTCTTC | CSVEGESLNEQLF | TRBJ2-1 | few | . | TRBV29-1
TGTGTCAGCAGCTTAAGTGTACGGCGGGGGACAGAGACCCAGTACTTC | CVSSLSVRRGTETQYF | TRBJ2-5 | . | TRBD2 | TRBV11-2
TGTGCCAGCAGTCACATCTATAATTCACCCCTCCACTTT | CASSHIYNSPLHF | TRBJ1-6 | . | . | TRBV7-3
TGCAGCGCCGGGACTAGCGCTACCTACGAGCAGTACTTC | CSAGTSATYEQYF | TRBJ2-7 | many | TRBD2 | TRBV29-1
TGTACCAGCAGCCCCAACAGGGGGAACACAGATACGCAGTATTTT | CTSSPNRGNTDTQYF | TRBJ2-3 | . | TRBD1 | TRBV7-6
TGTGCCAGCAGTTTCGGGACAGGGAATTCACCCCTCCACTTT | CASSFGTGNSPLHF | TRBJ1-6 | . | TRBD1 | TRBV5-4
TGTGCCAGCAGCTCAGGGGGGACAGGGGAAAAACTGTTTTTT | CASSSGGTGEKLFF | TRBJ1-4 | few | TRBD1 | TRBV6-1
TGTGCCAGCAGCTTAGATCAAGACGTCGGGGAGCTGTTTTTT | CASSLDQDVGELFF | TRBJ2-2 | many | . | TRBV11-2
TGCAGTGCCAGGACTACCGGGGGACACAATGAGCAGTTCTTC | CSARTTGGHNEQFF | TRBJ2-1 | . | . | TRBV20-1